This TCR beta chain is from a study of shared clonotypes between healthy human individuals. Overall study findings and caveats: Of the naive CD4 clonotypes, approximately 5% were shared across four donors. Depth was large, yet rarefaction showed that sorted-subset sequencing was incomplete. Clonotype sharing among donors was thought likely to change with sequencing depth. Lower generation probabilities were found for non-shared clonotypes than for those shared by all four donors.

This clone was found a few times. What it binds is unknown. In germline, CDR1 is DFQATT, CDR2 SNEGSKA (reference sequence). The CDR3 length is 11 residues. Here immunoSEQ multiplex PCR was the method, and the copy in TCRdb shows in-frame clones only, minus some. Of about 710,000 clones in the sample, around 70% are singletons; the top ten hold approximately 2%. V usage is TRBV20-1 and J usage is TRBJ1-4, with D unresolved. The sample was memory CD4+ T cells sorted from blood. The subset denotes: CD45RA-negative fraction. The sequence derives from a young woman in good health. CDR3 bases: TGCAGCCCCCAAGAGGAGGAAAAACTGTTTTTT. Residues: CSPQEEEKLFF.